These 30 T cell receptor beta chains were all obtained from the same sample, sequenced in a study of T-cell memory formation after mild COVID-19. MiXCR was run by TCRdb on the 5' RACE reads, yielding one entry per CDR3 protein. The data show around 250,000 distinct CDR3 sequences, roughly 16% seen once. The sequenced sample consisted of PBMCs or a T cell subset sorted from them (not recorded which). Source of these receptors: a man between 18 and 29 years old who had mild COVID-19 (a few samples of this study predate the infection). Cell type and time point are not known.

This chain connects TRBV20-1 to TRBJ1-5; D unclear. CDR1 and CDR2 (germline): DFQATT, SNEGSKA (reference sequence). The CDR3 is 13 residues long. V lost 7 bases and J lost 6, with 16 bases in between. CDR3 residues: CSGALGSGQPQHF. DNA of the CDR3: TGCAGTGGGGCCTTAGGGTCGGGTCAGCCCCAGCATTTT.

In its sample, this clonotype was seen a few times. The chain is built from TRBV7-9 and TRBJ1-2; D gene ambiguous. The CDR3 length is 14 residues. Germline CDR1 is SEHNR and CDR2 is FQNEAQ (reference sequence). Trimming stripped 1 base from V and 5 bases from J, with 11 bases between. The CDR3 DNA reads as TGTGCCAGCAGCTTAGTTGGAGGGAGTTATGGCTACACCTTC. This codes for CASSLVGGSYGYTF.

The gene calls are TRBV28 and TRBJ2-7; D possibly corresponds to TRBD1 (5 bases). The CDR3 is made up of 13 amino acids. With 6 bases removed from V and 2 bases from J, the gap between germline ends came to 11 bases. Germline V lookup: CDR1 MDHEN, CDR2 SYDVKM. The CDR3, as DNA: TGTGCCAGCAGAGGGGCAGTTCCCTACGAGCAGTACGTC. As protein: CASRGAVPYEQYV.

In its sample, this clonotype was seen many times. The chain combines TRBV7-9 with TRBJ2-5; D is ambiguous. This CDR3 comprises 11 residues. Germline loops: CDR1 SEHNR, CDR2 FQNEAQ (reference sequence). Trimming cost V 5 bases and J 9 bases, with 10 bases left between them. CDR3 coding DNA: TGTGCCAGCAGCGTCATTGAAGCCCAGTACTTC. Translation: CASSVIEAQYF. The full variable domain, in which reference TRBV7-9 and TRBJ2-5 provide the parts outside the CDR3, is DTGVSQNPRHKITKRGQNVTFRCDPISEHNRLYWYRQTLGQGPEFLTYFQNEAQLEKSRLLSDRFSAERPKGSFSTLEIQRTEQGDSAMYLCASSVIEAQYFGPGTRLLVL.

This clonotype was seen a few times. The chain recombines TRBV5-5 with TRBJ2-6, with TRBD1 as a possible D gene (5 bases). Germline CDR1 SGHKS, CDR2 YYEKEE (reference sequence). With 4 bases removed from V and 4 bases from J, the gap between germline ends came to 12 bases. The CDR3 totals 15 residues. The CDR3 is CASSLQVSGANVLTF. In DNA form, the CDR3 reads TGTGCCAGCAGCCTACAGGTTTCCGGGGCCAACGTCCTGACTTTC.

The chain uses TRBV4-3 and TRBJ1-1; maybe TRBD1 (5 bases). The V end was cut by 1 base, the J end by 4 bases, with 7 bases between. The CDR3 totals 13 residues. Germline CDR1 and CDR2: LGHNA and YSLEER. This chain's CDR3 is CASSQGRATEAFF. The CDR3 DNA reads TGCGCCAGCAGCCAAGGCAGGGCCACTGAAGCTTTCTTT.

This clonotype occurred a few times. The gene calls are TRBV5-5 and TRBJ1-2, with D hard to call. Germline V gene lookup returns CDR1 SGHKS and CDR2 YYEKEE (reference sequence). The V end lost 7 bases, the J end lost 0 bases, and 7 bases lay between the germline ends. The CDR3 runs 12 residues. The CDR3 coding sequence is TGTGCCAGCCGGTTGGCTAACTATGGCTACACCTTC. Translating it yields CASRLANYGYTF.

This clonotype was recorded many times. This chain links TRBV7-7 with TRBJ2-3; D unclear. V was trimmed by 7 bases and J by 4 bases, leaving 6 bases between them. This CDR3 spans 11 amino acids. Per germline, CDR1 SSHAT and CDR2 FNYEAQ (reference sequence). In DNA form, the CDR3 reads TGTGCCAGCACCGAAGCAGATACGCAGTATTTT. Amino acids: CASTEADTQYF.

This clonotype was seen a handful of times. V usage is TRBV7-9 and J usage is TRBJ1-6; D is undetermined. The germline CDR1 and CDR2 sequences are SEHNR and FQNEAQ (reference sequence). This CDR3 is 13 amino acids long. The V end lost 2 bases, the J end lost 7 bases, and 6 bases lay between the germline ends. The CDR3 loop reads CASSLLPNSPLHF. The CDR3 DNA follows: TGTGCCAGCAGCTTACTGCCGAATTCACCCCTCCACTTT.

This clonotype was observed a few times. The chain carries TRBV12-3 or TRBV12-4 and TRBJ2-2; D uncertain. The CDR3 has 13 residues. Trimming took off 3 bases at V and 5 bases at J, with 7 bases between the two ends. The CDR3 region is CASSFTGTGELFF. DNA for the CDR3: TGTGCCAGCAGTTTTACCGGGACCGGGGAGCTGTTTTTT.

This clonotype was seen a handful of times. V and J are TRBV4-3 and TRBJ1-4; no clear D gene. V lost 0 bases and J lost 8, with 10 bases in between. The CDR3 covers 14 residues. Germline V lookup: CDR1 LGHNA, CDR2 YSLEER. The CDR3 coding sequence is TGCGCCAGCAGCCAAGAAAGATTAGGAGAAAAACTGTTTTTT. It is translated as CASSQERLGEKLFF.

This clonotype occurred a few times. The chain links TRBV7-2 to TRBJ1-6, with D perhaps matching TRBD1 (6 bases). The ends were cut back, 7 bases at V and 11 bases at J, with 15 bases in the middle. The germline V gene encodes CDR1 SGHTA and CDR2 FQGNSA. CDR3 length equals 13 residues. The CDR3 region is CASTQGFSAPLHF. In DNA, the CDR3 is TGTGCCAGCACTCAGGGGTTCAGCGCACCCCTCCACTTT.

In this sample, this clonotype turned up a few times. The CDR3 spells CASHGGAGSSYNEQFF. CDR3 DNA sequence: TGTGCCAGCCATGGTGGGGCAGGGAGCTCCTACAATGAGCAGTTCTTC. This chain uses TRBV19 with TRBJ2-1, with D perhaps given as TRBD1 or TRBD2 (5 bases each). In germline, CDR1 is LNHDA, CDR2 SQIVND (reference sequence). Trimming shortened V by 9 bases and J by 0 bases, and 18 bases separated the two germline ends. CDR3 length: 16 amino acids.

This chain joins TRBV23-1 and TRBJ2-7; D is uncertain. TRBV23-1 is an ORF, with its function uncertain. The CDR3 contains 12 residues. Trimming took off 4 bases at V and 5 bases at J, with 9 bases between the two ends. This chain's CDR3 is CASSLPPHEQYV. The CDR3 nucleotides read TGCGCCAGCAGTCTTCCGCCCCACGAGCAGTACGTC.

This clonotype was seen at least ten times. This sequence joins TRBV7-6 and TRBJ2-7, with 7 bases identical to TRBD1. V was clipped by 8 bases and J by 4 bases; unmatched bases: 17. The CDR3 loop spans 16 amino acids. Germline CDR1 SGHVS, CDR2 FNYEAQ. The CDR3 region has the DNA TGTGCCAGCGCCCTGGAGACAGGGCCTTACTCTTACGAGCAGTACTTC. Its translation: CASALETGPYSYEQYF.

This clonotype was observed a few times. This chain joins TRBV24-1 and TRBJ1-5; 9 positions match TRBD1. The germline V gene encodes CDR1 KGHDR and CDR2 SFDVKD. The CDR3 spans 17 residues. J was trimmed by 7 bases and V by 3 bases; bases with no gene match: 12. CDR3 sequence: CATSDPNRDRDWQPQHF. For the CDR3, the DNA is TGTGCCACCAGTGATCCCAACCGGGACAGGGACTGGCAGCCCCAGCATTTT.

In this sample, this clonotype turned up many times. The chain combines TRBV7-2 with TRBJ2-3; 10 nucleotides line up with TRBD2. Germline-derived CDR1 and CDR2 are SGHTA and FQGNSA. This CDR3 is built from 17 residues. The J segment lost 4 bases and the V segment lost 5 bases, leaving 12 bases of the junction unmatched. The CDR3 here is CASSPIALAGVADTQYF. CDR3 sequence (DNA): TGTGCCAGCAGCCCCATCGCCCTAGCGGGGGTCGCAGATACGCAGTATTTT. Looking up the rest from reference TRBV7-2 and TRBJ2-3 gives the full variable domain: GAGVSQSPSNKVTEKGKDVELRCDPISGHTALYWYRQSLGQGLEFLIYFQGNSAPDKSGLPSDRFSAERTGGSVSTLTIQRTQQEDSAVYLCASSPIALAGVADTQYFGPGTRLTVL.

This clonotype was counted between two and nine times. This chain uses TRBV6-4 with TRBJ2-1, with 10 bases aligning to TRBD2. J was trimmed by 7 bases and V by 1 base; bases with no gene match: 4. The CDR3 covers 15 residues. Germline loops: CDR1 MRHNA, CDR2 SNTAGT. The CDR3 reads CASSDFSSGGNEQFF. The CDR3 DNA follows: TGTGCCAGCAGTGACTTCTCTAGCGGGGGTAATGAGCAGTTCTTC.

The rearrangement joins TRBV29-1 to TRBJ1-3; 8 bases match TRBD1. The germline V gene encodes CDR1 SQVTM and CDR2 ANQGSEA. The CDR3 is made up of 15 amino acids. With V trimmed by 2 bases and J by 3 bases, 6 bases remained unmatched. The CDR3 nucleotides are TGCAGCGTTGAATTGGGCAGGGGGCTTGGAAACACCATATATTTT. Translating it yields CSVELGRGLGNTIYF.

This clonotype was detected only a few times. Sequence at one end of the junction differs from germline and may be a read error. The chain couples TRBV5-6 to TRBJ1-1; D remains unclear. The CDR3 runs to 12 residues. Germline CDR1 is SGHDT and CDR2 is YYEEEE. As DNA, the CDR3 is TGTGCCAGCAGCTTGGGTCCTTCGGAGACTAGATTT. Protein product: CASSLGPSETRF.

The chain links TRBV12-3 or TRBV12-4 to TRBJ2-3; D gene unclear. The CDR3 consists of 12 residues. The ends were cut back, 7 bases at V and 5 bases at J, with 10 bases in the middle. CDR3 DNA sequence: TGTGCCAGCAAAATGGTCGGAGATACGCAGTATTTT. Translation: CASKMVGDTQYF.

This clonotype showed up many times. J is TRBJ2-5 and V is TRBV6-5, with a tentative D call TRBD2 (5 bases). Germline V lookup: CDR1 MNHEY, CDR2 SVGAGI. The CDR3 covers 12 residues. V lost 6 bases to trimming and J lost 7 bases, with 12 bases between them. CDR3 protein: CASRTGSGTQYF. The CDR3 nucleotides are TGTGCCAGCAGGACGGGGTCAGGGACCCAGTACTTC.

The rearrangement joins TRBV6-5 to TRBJ2-3, with TRBD2 as a possible D gene (5 bases). The CDR3 is 16 residues long. In germline, CDR1 is MNHEY, CDR2 SVGAGI. The germline V and J ends were trimmed by 0 bases and 6 bases, with 16 bases remaining between them. CDR3 bases: TGTGCCAGCAGTTACTCCCTATTAGCGTCGGGTGATACGCAGTATTTT. Translation gives CASSYSLLASGDTQYF.

V gene TRBV12-3 or TRBV12-4 combines with J gene TRBJ1-3; D not resolved. This CDR3 is built from 18 residues. The ends were cut back, 6 bases at V and 0 bases at J, with 21 bases in the middle. The CDR3 protein is CASRSFLVGGSSGNTIYF. CDR3 DNA: TGTGCCAGCAGGAGCTTCCTAGTTGGTGGAAGCTCTGGAAACACCATATATTTT.

V and J are TRBV7-3 and TRBJ2-5, with 12 bases aligning to TRBD1. The germline CDR1 and CDR2 sequences are SGHTA and FQGTGA. V lost 2 bases and J lost 4; bases outside the gene matches: 5. The CDR3 totals 16 residues. The CDR3 DNA is TGTGCCAGCAGCTTAGGGACAGGGGGCTTCAGAGAGACCCAGTACTTC. Its translation: CASSLGTGGFRETQYF.

The V call is TRBV6-2 or TRBV6-3, the J call TRBJ2-1; 9 bases map to TRBD2. Per germline, CDR1 MNHEY and CDR2 SVGEGT. The V and J ends lost 0 bases and 8 bases, in that order; junction bases with no gene match: 8. This CDR3 contains 16 residues. The CDR3 protein is CASSYSRASGEYEQFF. CDR3 bases: TGTGCCAGCAGTTACTCGCGGGCTAGCGGGGAGTATGAGCAGTTCTTC.

This clonotype was detected only a few times. The chain joins TRBV12-3 or TRBV12-4 to TRBJ1-5; no definite D call. The V gene lost 3 bases and the J gene lost 1 base, with 7 bases spanning the gap. The CDR3 loop spans 14 amino acids. CDR3 residues: CASSFLLSNQPQHF. CDR3 in DNA: TGTGCCAGCAGTTTTTTACTGAGCAATCAGCCCCAGCATTTT.

This clonotype was counted many times. CDR3 amino acids: CASSLGGGLNTEAFF. Here the CDR3 DNA reads TGTGCCAGCAGCTTAGGGGGGGGTCTGAACACTGAAGCTTTCTTT. This rearrangement joins TRBV7-2 to TRBJ1-1; maybe TRBD1 (5 bases). Germline V gene data show CDR1 as SGHTA and CDR2 as FQGNSA. CDR3 length: 15 residues. V lost 1 base and J lost 0, with 9 bases in between.

This clonotype was counted many times. The chain uses TRBV5-1 and TRBJ2-2; D is unresolved. This CDR3 spans 13 amino acids. CDR1 and CDR2 from the germline V gene are SGHRS and YFSETQ. V was shortened by 0 bases and J by 4 bases, with 4 bases between the two germline ends. The CDR3 here is CASSLGITGELFF. CDR3 sequence (DNA): TGCGCCAGCAGCTTGGGGATCACCGGGGAGCTGTTTTTT.

This rearrangement joins TRBV6-5 to TRBJ2-5; 11 nucleotides match TRBD2. Trimming at V came to 4 bases and at J to 6 bases, leaving 13 bases not matched to a gene. Germline CDR1 is MNHEY and CDR2 is SVGAGI. The CDR3 consists of 17 residues. The CDR3 nucleotides read TGTGCCAGCAGTTTTACTAGCGGGGGCGATACCAAGAAGACCCAGTACTTC. It translates to CASSFTSGGDTKKTQYF.